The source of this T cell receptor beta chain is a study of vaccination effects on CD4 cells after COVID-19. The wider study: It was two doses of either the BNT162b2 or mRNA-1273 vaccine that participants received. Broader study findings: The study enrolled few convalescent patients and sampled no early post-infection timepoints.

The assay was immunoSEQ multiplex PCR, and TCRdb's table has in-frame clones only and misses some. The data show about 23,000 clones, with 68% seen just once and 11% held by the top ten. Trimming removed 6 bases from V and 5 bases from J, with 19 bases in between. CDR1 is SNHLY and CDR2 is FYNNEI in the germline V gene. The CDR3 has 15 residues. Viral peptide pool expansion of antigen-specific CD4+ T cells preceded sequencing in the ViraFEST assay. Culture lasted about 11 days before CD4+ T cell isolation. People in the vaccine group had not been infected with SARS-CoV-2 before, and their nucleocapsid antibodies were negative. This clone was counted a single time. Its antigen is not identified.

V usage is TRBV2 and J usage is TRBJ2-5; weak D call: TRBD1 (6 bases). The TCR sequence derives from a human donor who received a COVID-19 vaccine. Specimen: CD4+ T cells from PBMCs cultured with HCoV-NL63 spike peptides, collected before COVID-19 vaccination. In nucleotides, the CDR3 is TGTGCCAGCAGAGAGGTAACAGGGAACCCGGAGACCCAGTACTTC. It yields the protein CASREVTGNPETQYF.